This T cell receptor beta chain was profiled in a study of blood T cell repertoires in COVID-19. Study-wide background: Donors in the United States, Italy and Spain gave samples during acute or convalescent COVID-19.

Methods used by the authors: Reference gene primer amplification gave estimated nucleated cell counts. The table came from immunoSEQ multiplex PCR; TCRdb's copy has only in-frame clones and leaves some out. Clone size and the V and J calls come from that table; the DNA yielded D and trimming. The repertoire includes roughly 170,000 clones, about 86% of them detected once, and 0.88% sits in the top ten. CDR3 length: 15 residues. V was clipped by 4 bases and J by 2 bases; unmatched bases: 4. In germline, CDR1 is SEHNR, CDR2 FQNEAQ (reference sequence). The TCR sequence derives from a woman younger than 30 who had recovered from COVID-19. Sequenced sample: peripheral blood. The rearrangement uses TRBV7-9 and TRBJ1-3, with TRBD1 matching over 8 bases. The CDR3 nucleotides read TGTGCCAGCAGCTCTACAGGGGGGACTGGAAACACCATATATTTT. Residues: CASSSTGGTGNTIYF.